This TCR beta chain was sequenced during a study of cytotoxic CD8 clonotypes in ibrutinib-treated CLL. Study context: Partial responses totalled about 24 and complete responses 2; after median approximately 6 years, approximately 15 remained remitted and approximately 12 progressed.

Study observations and caveats: For progressing versus sustained-remission patients, sampling times were not the same.

The V gene end was trimmed by 0 bases and the J gene end by 0 bases; junction bases not matched to a gene: 3. CDR3 length: 16 residues. From germline, CDR1 is SGHNT and CDR2 YYREEE (reference sequence). Repertoires were generated with immunoSEQ multiplex PCR, while TCRdb's copy carries only in-frame clones and drops some. The sample carries hundreds of thousands of clones, 67% recorded once. On this clone: Its matching antigen is unknown.

The chain is built from TRBV5-4 and TRBJ2-1, with TRBD2 matching over 7 bases. This clonotype was obtained from a human donor with chronic lymphocytic leukemia. The input for sequencing was PBMCs, taken after 36 months of ibrutinib treatment. In DNA, the CDR3 is TGTGCCAGCAGCTTGGGGGCGGGGGACTCCTACAATGAGCAGTTCTTC. Protein product: CASSLGAGDSYNEQFF.